This T cell receptor (beta chain) was sequenced for a study of cytomegalovirus exposure and HLA in healthy donors. The germline V gene has CDR1 SGHTA and CDR2 FQGNSA. J was trimmed by 8 bases and V by 6 bases; bases with no gene match: 8. This CDR3 contains 13 residues. Some clones are missing from TCRdb's copy, which holds only in-frame ones; the method was immunoSEQ multiplex PCR. This sample has some 170,000 clones, with around nine tenths found just once. This chain links TRBV7-2 with TRBJ1-2, with 8 positions matching TRBD1. This sequence was found in a woman aged 30 to 39 in good health and CMV-seronegative. Source material: PBMCs. The CDR3 is CASSPTGVNGYTF. DNA of the CDR3: TGTGCCAGCAGTCCGACAGGGGTCAACGGCTACACCTTC.